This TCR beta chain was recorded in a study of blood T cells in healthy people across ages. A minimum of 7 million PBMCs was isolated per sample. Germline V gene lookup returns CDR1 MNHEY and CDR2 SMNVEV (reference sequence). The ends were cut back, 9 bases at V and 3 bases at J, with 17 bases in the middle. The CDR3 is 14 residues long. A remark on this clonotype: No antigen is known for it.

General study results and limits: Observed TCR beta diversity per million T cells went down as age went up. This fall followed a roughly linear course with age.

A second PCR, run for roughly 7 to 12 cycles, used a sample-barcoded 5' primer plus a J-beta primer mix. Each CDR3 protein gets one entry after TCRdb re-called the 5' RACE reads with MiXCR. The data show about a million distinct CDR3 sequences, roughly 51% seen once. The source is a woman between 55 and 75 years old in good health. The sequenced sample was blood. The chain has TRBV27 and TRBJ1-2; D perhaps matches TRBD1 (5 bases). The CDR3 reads CASKAGHKYYGYTF. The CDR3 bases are TGTGCCAGTAAGGCAGGGCATAAATACTATGGCTACACCTTC.